Below, 24 T cell receptor beta chains from the same sample are listed, as sequenced in a study of blood T cell repertoires in COVID-19. Profiled with immunoSEQ multiplex PCR; TCRdb holds only in-frame clones, not every one. The data contain some 190,000 clones, approximately 83% of them seen just once; the ten biggest clones take up over 9.5%. Input material: peripheral blood. The receptors shown here come from a human donor with active or convalescent COVID-19. The donor label of this sample is uncertain.

The chain couples TRBV6-5 to TRBJ1-3; D is unclear. CDR1 is MNHEY, CDR2 SVGAGI, per germline. The CDR3 consists of 14 residues. Trimming took 10 bases from V and 0 from J, leaving 13 bases between them. CDR3 sequence: CATRDTASGNTIYF. In DNA, the CDR3 is TGTGCCACCCGAGACACTGCCTCTGGAAACACCATATATTTT.

V is TRBV12-3 or TRBV12-4 and J is TRBJ1-1, with 9 bases identical to TRBD1. J gave up 2 bases and V 7 bases, and 2 bases lay outside the gene matches. The CDR3 has 13 amino acids. The CDR3 region is CASMGQGNTEAFF. Written as DNA, the CDR3 is TGTGCCAGCATGGGACAGGGAAACACTGAAGCTTTCTTT.

The chain combines TRBV27 with TRBJ1-5; D unresolved. This CDR3 has 15 amino acids. The germline V gene has CDR1 MNHEY and CDR2 SMNVEV (reference sequence). V lost 5 bases and J 3 bases, leaving 14 bases between the germline ends. Here the CDR3 reads CASSVDSGSNQPQHF. In DNA form, the CDR3 reads TGTGCCAGCAGTGTGGATTCGGGGTCCAATCAGCCCCAGCATTTT.

CDR3 DNA: TGTGCCAGCAGCTTAGGGTCAGGGGACCACAATCAGCCCCAGCATTTT. Amino acids: CASSLGSGDHNQPQHF. The chain couples TRBV7-9 to TRBJ1-5; tentatively, D is TRBD1 (6 bases). CDR1 and CDR2 (germline): SEHNR, FQNEAQ (reference sequence). V shed 1 base and J shed 3 bases, with 13 bases lying between them. The CDR3 has 16 residues.

CDR3 residues: CASSPQRGSNQPQHF. The DNA for the CDR3 is TGTGCCAGCAGCCCCCAAAGGGGGAGCAATCAGCCCCAGCATTTT. This sequence joins TRBV27 and TRBJ1-5; D perhaps matches TRBD1 (6 bases). Germline V CDR1 and CDR2: MNHEY, SMNVEV (reference sequence). The CDR3 is 15 amino acids. V gave up 6 bases and J gave up 1 base, with 13 bases separating them.

This chain uses TRBV3-1 (or the pseudogene TRBV3-2) with TRBJ1-2; weak D call: TRBD1 (6 bases). The CDR3 runs to 16 residues. Trimming removed 3 bases at V and 4 bases at J, with 18 bases between. Per germline, CDR1 LGHDT and CDR2 YNNKEL (reference sequence). CDR3: CASSHPGGQAVYGYTF. The CDR3, as DNA: TGTGCCAGCAGCCACCCGGGGGGCCAGGCCGTCTATGGCTACACCTTC.

The chain recombines TRBV6-2 or TRBV6-3 with TRBJ2-1, with 15 bases that match TRBD2. The CDR3 is 18 amino acids. Trimming cost V 0 bases and J 10 bases; bases outside gene matches: 10. Germline CDR1 is MNHEY and CDR2 is SVGEGT. The CDR3 nucleotides are TGTGCCAGCAGTTACTCGGGCCTAGGACTAGCGGGGGGGCAAGAGCAGTTCTTC. Its protein is CASSYSGLGLAGGQEQFF.

The chain couples TRBV10-3 to TRBJ2-1; 13 bases line up with TRBD2. V dropped 8 bases and J dropped 5; count of bases not matched to a gene: 3. The CDR3 extends over 14 amino acids. CDR1 and CDR2 from the germline V gene are ENHRY and SYGVKD. This CDR3 is CAIGGTSGNNEQFF. The CDR3 DNA reads TGTGCCATCGGGGGGACTAGCGGGAACAATGAGCAGTTCTTC.

V gene TRBV7-2 combines with J gene TRBJ2-5, with D possibly matching TRBD2 (6 bases). Germline V gene sequence: CDR1 SGHTA, CDR2 FQGNSA. V lost 1 base and J lost 5, with 14 bases in between. This CDR3 is built from 15 residues. For the CDR3, the DNA is TGTGCCAGCAGCTTAGTGGGCGGGGTGGGGGAGACCCAGTACTTC. Protein product: CASSLVGGVGETQYF.

The chain couples TRBV3-1 (or the pseudogene TRBV3-2) to TRBJ1-1; D is possibly TRBD1 (5 bases). This CDR3 has 14 amino acids. Trimming removed 1 base at V and 3 bases at J, with 9 bases between. Germline V gene sequence: CDR1 LGHDT, CDR2 YNNKEL (reference sequence). As DNA, the CDR3 is TGTGCCAGCAGCCAAGGGTGGGGGGACACTGAAGCTTTCTTT. Amino acid sequence: CASSQGWGDTEAFF.

The chain links TRBV7-9 to TRBJ2-5; weak D call: TRBD1 (5 bases). The germline V and J ends were trimmed by 1 base and 5 bases, with 14 bases remaining between them. CDR1 is SEHNR and CDR2 is FQNEAQ in the germline V gene (reference sequence). This CDR3 is 15 amino acids long. CDR3 sequence (DNA): TGTGCCAGCAGCTTAGGGGGCGCGGTAGGGGAGACCCAGTACTTC. It encodes CASSLGGAVGETQYF. The whole variable domain, filled in from reference TRBV7-9 and TRBJ2-5, reads DTGVSQNPRHKITKRGQNVTFRCDPISEHNRLYWYRQTLGQGPEFLTYFQNEAQLEKSRLLSDRFSAERPKGSFSTLEIQRTEQGDSAMYLCASSLGGAVGETQYFGPGTRLLVL.

The chain joins TRBV11-1 to TRBJ1-1; weak D call: TRBD1 (5 bases). The CDR3 spans 12 residues. Germline V gene data show CDR1 as SGHAT and CDR2 as FQDESV (reference sequence). Trimming pared 5 bases from V and 4 bases from J, leaving 8 bases between. The CDR3 reads CASSAGGTEAFF. The CDR3, as DNA: TGTGCCAGCAGCGCCGGGGGCACTGAAGCTTTCTTT. The full variable domain, rest sourced from reference TRBV11-1 and TRBJ1-1, is EAEVAQSPRYKITEKSQAVAFWCDPISGHATLYWYRQILGQGPELLVQFQDESVVDDSQLPKDRFSAERLKGVDSTLKIQPAELGDSAMYLCASSAGGTEAFFGQGTRLTVV.

This chain connects TRBV6-6 to TRBJ1-1; the match to TRBD1 covers 7 bases. Germline CDR1 is MNHNY and CDR2 is SVGAGI (reference sequence). With V trimmed by 2 bases and J by 8 bases, 8 bases remained unmatched. The CDR3 has 14 amino acids. The CDR3 nucleotides read TGTGCCAGCAGTTACCCCGGGACAGTACGGGAAGCTTTCTTT. Protein product: CASSYPGTVREAFF.

V is TRBV6-5 and J is TRBJ2-7; D call uncertain. CDR1 is MNHEY and CDR2 is SVGAGI in the germline V gene. V was pared by 0 bases and J by 3 bases, with 9 bases between. CDR3 length: 14 amino acids. The CDR3 loop is CASSYSRHRYEQYF. CDR3 nucleotide sequence: TGTGCCAGCAGTTACTCGAGGCATCGCTACGAGCAGTACTTC.

This chain connects TRBV20-1 to TRBJ2-7; 8 positions match TRBD1. The germline gives CDR1 DFQATT, CDR2 SNEGSKA (reference sequence). V shed 3 bases, J shed 3 bases, and the junction held 7 bases outside the gene matches. This CDR3 is 14 amino acids long. CDR3 in amino acids: CSASIGQGGYEQYF. The CDR3 nucleotides are TGCAGTGCTAGTATCGGACAGGGTGGCTACGAGCAGTACTTC.

There are a few counts of this clone. The gene calls are TRBV27 and TRBJ2-3, with TRBD1 as a possible D gene (5 bases). Germline V gene sequence: CDR1 MNHEY, CDR2 SMNVEV (reference sequence). Trimming removed 4 bases at V and 8 bases at J, with 7 bases between. The CDR3 is 11 amino acids. Written as DNA, the CDR3 is TGTGCCAGCAGTTCTAGGGGTACGCAGTATTTT. It translates to CASSSRGTQYF.

The CDR3 DNA follows: TGTGCCAGTACCCGTCCGGGTGGCCATGAAAAACTGTTTTTT. It translates to CASTRPGGHEKLFF. V is TRBV19 and J is TRBJ1-4; D is undetermined. Germline V gives CDR1 LNHDA, CDR2 SQIVND (reference sequence). The CDR3 has 14 amino acids. V lost 7 bases to trimming and J lost 6 bases, with 15 bases between them.

This rearrangement joins TRBV30 to TRBJ2-6; 8 bases align to TRBD2. Germline V gives CDR1 GTSNPN, CDR2 SVGIG (reference sequence). The CDR3 covers 15 residues. The junction had 5 bases not matched to a gene; V was cut back by 7 bases and J by 0 bases. The CDR3 region has the DNA TGTGCCTCGGCGGGGGGCCGCTCTGGGGCCAACGTCCTGACTTTC. This codes for CASAGGRSGANVLTF.

The J gene is TRBJ1-5, the V gene TRBV28; the D gene is possibly TRBD1 (5 bases). In germline, CDR1 is MDHEN, CDR2 SYDVKM. V was trimmed by 1 base and J by 7 bases, leaving 8 bases between them. This CDR3 is built from 13 residues. DNA for the CDR3: TGTGCCAGCAGTTTATTGGGGGGGCAGCCCCAGCATTTT. Its translation: CASSLLGGQPQHF.

The CDR3 loop is CASSQAGSYEQYF. CDR3 in DNA: TGTGCCAGCAGCCAAGCCGGGTCCTACGAGCAGTACTTC. The chain employs TRBV3-1 (or the pseudogene TRBV3-2) and TRBJ2-7; D uncertain. The V end lost 1 base, the J end lost 1 base, and 5 bases lay between the germline ends. The CDR3 is 13 amino acids. The germline V gene has CDR1 LGHDT and CDR2 YNNKEL (reference sequence).

The V call is TRBV30, the J call TRBJ1-2; no clear D gene. From germline, CDR1 is GTSNPN and CDR2 SVGIG (reference sequence). CDR3 size: 11 residues. V was shortened by 0 bases and J by 9 bases, with 8 bases between the two germline ends. CDR3 coding DNA: TGTGCCTGGAGTGTACTCGTTCGCTACACCTTC. This translates into CAWSVLVRYTF.

This chain links TRBV4-2 with TRBJ1-4, with 12 positions matching TRBD1. The J segment lost 1 base and the V segment lost 8 bases, leaving 11 bases of the junction unmatched. Germline V gives CDR1 LGHNA, CDR2 YNFKEQ. The CDR3 length is 18 residues. This CDR3 is CASGPGQGARITNEKLFF. The DNA for the CDR3 is TGTGCCAGCGGCCCGGGACAGGGGGCGCGGATAACTAATGAAAAACTGTTTTTT.

The chain uses TRBV2 and TRBJ2-1; D gene ambiguous. CDR3 size: 12 residues. The V end lost 6 bases, the J end lost 4 bases, and 7 bases lay between the germline ends. Germline-derived CDR1 and CDR2 are SNHLY and FYNNEI. CDR3 region: CASRGSYNEQFF. In DNA form, the CDR3 reads TGTGCCAGCAGGGGCAGTTACAATGAGCAGTTCTTC.

This chain uses TRBV9 with TRBJ1-5; tentatively, D is TRBD1 (5 bases). The V gene lost 0 bases and the J gene lost 7 bases, with 11 bases spanning the gap. CDR3 length: 14 amino acids. In germline, CDR1 is SGDLS, CDR2 YYNGEE. The CDR3 protein is CASSVAGLGQPQHF. The CDR3 nucleotides read TGTGCCAGCAGCGTAGCGGGACTAGGGCAGCCCCAGCATTTT.